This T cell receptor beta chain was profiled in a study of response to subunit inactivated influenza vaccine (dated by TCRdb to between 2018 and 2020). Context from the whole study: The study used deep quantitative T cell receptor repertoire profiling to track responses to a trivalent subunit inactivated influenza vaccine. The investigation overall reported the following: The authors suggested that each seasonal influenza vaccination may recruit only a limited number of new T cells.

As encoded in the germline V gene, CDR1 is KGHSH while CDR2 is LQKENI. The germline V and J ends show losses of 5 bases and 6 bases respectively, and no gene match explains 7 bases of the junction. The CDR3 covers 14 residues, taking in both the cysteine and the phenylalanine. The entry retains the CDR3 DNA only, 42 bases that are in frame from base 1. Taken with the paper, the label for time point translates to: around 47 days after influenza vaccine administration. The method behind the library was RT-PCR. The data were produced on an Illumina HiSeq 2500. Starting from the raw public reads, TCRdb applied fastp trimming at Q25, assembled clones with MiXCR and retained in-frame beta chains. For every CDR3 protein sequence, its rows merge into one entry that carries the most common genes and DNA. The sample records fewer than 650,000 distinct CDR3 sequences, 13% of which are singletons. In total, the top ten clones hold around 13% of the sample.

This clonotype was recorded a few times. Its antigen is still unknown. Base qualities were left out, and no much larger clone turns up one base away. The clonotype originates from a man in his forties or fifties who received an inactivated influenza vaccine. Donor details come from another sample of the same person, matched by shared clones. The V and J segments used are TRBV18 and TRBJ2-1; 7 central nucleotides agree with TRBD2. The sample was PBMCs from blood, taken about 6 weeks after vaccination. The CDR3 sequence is CASSVASGSNEQFF. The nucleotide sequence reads TGTGCCAGCTCAGTGGCTAGCGGCAGCAATGAGCAGTTCTTC.